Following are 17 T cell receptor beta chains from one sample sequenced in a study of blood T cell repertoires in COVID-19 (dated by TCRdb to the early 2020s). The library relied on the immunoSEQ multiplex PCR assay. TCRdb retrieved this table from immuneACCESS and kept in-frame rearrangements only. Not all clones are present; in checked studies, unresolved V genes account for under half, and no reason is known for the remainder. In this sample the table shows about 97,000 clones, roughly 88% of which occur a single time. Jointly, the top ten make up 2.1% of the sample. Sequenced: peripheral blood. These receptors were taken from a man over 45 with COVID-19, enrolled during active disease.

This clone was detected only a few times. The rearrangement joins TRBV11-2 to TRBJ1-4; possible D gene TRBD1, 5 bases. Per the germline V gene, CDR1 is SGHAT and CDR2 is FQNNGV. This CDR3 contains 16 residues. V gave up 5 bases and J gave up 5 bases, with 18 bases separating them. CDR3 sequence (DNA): TGTGCCAGCAGCCGAATTGCCGGACGGACAAATGAAAAACTGTTTTTT. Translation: CASSRIAGRTNEKLFF.

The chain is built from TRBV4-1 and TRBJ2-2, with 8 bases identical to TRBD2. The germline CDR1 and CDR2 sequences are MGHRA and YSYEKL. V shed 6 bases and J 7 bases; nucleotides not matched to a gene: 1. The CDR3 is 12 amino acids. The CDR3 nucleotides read TGCGCCAGCAGTAGCGGGGTCGGGGAGCTGTTTTTT. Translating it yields CASSSGVGELFF.

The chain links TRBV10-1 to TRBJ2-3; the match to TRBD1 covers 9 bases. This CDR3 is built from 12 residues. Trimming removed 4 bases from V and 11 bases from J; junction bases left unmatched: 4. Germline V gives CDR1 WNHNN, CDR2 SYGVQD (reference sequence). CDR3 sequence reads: CASSATGGGQYF. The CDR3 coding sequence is TGCGCCAGCAGTGCAACAGGGGGCGGGCAGTATTTT.

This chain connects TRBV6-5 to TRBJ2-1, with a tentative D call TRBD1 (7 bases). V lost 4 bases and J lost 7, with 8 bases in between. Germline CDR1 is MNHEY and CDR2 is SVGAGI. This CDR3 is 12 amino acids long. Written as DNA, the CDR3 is TGTGCCAGCAGTTCAGGGGGGAATGAGCAGTTCTTC. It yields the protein CASSSGGNEQFF.

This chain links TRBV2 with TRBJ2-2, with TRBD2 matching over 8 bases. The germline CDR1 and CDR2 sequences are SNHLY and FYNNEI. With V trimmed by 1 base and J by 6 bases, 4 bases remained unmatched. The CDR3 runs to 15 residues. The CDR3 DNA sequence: TGTGCCAGCAGTGAAGGACTAGCGCAAGCCGGGGAGCTGTTTTTT. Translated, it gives CASSEGLAQAGELFF. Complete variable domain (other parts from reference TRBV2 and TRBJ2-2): EPEVTQTPSHQVTQMGQEVILRCVPISNHLYFYWYRQILGQKVEFLVSFYNNEISEKSEIFDDQFSVERPDGSNFTLKIRSTKLEDSAMYFCASSEGLAQAGELFFGEGSRLTVL.

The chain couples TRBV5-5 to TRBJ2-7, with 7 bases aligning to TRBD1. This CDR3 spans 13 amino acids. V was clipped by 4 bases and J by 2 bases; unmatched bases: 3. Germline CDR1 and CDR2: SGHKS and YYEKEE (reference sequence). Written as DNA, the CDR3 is TGTGCCAGCAGCGAGACAGGGCCCTACGAGCAGTACTTC. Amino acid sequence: CASSETGPYEQYF.

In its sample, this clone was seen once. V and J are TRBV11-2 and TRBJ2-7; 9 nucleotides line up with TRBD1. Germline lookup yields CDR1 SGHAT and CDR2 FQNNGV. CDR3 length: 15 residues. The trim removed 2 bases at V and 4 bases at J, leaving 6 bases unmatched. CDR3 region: CASSLLGQGKYEQYF. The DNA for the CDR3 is TGTGCCAGCAGCTTACTAGGACAGGGGAAGTACGAGCAGTACTTC.

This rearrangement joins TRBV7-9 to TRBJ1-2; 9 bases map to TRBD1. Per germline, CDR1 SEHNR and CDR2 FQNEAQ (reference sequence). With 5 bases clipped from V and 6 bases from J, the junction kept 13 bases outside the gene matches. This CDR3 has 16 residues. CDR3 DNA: TGTGCCAGCAGCCCCGAGACGGGACAGGGTCGTCATGGCTACACCTTC. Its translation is CASSPETGQGRHGYTF.

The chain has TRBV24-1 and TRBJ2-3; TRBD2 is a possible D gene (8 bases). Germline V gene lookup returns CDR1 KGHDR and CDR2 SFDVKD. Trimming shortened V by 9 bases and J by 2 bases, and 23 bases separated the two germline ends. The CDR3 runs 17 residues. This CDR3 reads CATGPRGSGGLTDTQYF. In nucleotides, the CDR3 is TGTGCCACCGGACCCAGGGGGAGCGGGGGCCTCACAGATACGCAGTATTTT.

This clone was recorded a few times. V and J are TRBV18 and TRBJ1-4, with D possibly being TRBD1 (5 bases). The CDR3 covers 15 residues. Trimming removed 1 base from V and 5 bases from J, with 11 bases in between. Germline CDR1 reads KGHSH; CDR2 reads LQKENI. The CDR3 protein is CASSPRQQANEKLFF. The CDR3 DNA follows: TGTGCCAGCTCACCACGACAGCAAGCGAATGAAAAACTGTTTTTT.

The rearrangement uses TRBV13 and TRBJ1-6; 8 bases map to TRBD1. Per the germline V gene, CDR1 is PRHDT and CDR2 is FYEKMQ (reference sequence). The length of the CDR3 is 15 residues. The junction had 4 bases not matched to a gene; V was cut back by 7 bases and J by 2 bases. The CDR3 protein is CASTQGVPYNSPLHF. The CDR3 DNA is TGTGCCAGCACACAGGGGGTACCCTATAATTCACCCCTCCACTTT.

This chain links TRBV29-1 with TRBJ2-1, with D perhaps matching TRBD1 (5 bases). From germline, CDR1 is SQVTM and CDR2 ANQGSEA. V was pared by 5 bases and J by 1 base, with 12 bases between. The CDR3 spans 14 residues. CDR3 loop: CSVQFQGSYNEQFF. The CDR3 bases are TGCAGCGTTCAATTTCAGGGTTCCTACAATGAGCAGTTCTTC.

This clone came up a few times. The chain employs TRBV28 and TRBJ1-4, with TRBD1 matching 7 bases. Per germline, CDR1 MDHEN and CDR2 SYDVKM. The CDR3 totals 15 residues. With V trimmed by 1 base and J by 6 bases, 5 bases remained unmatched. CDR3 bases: TGTGCCAGCAGTTTATCAACAGGGGTGGATGAAAAACTGTTTTTT. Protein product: CASSLSTGVDEKLFF.

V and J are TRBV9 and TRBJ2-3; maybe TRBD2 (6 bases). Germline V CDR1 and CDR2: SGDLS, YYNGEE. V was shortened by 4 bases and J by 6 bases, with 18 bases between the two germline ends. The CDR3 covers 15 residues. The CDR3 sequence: CASSSTTLGGDTQYF. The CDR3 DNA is TGTGCCAGCAGCTCGACGACTTTGGGGGGTGATACGCAGTATTTT.

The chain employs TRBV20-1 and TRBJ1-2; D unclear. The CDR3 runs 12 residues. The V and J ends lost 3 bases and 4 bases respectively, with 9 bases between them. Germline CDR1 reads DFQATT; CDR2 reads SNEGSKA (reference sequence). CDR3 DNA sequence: TGCAGTGCTAGTGACGAGGCCTATGGCTACACCTTC. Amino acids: CSASDEAYGYTF.

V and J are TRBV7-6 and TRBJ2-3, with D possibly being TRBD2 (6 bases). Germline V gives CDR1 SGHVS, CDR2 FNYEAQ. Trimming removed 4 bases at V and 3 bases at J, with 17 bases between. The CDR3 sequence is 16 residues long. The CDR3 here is CASSSPWRGATDTQYF. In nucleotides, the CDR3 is TGTGCCAGCAGCTCCCCGTGGAGGGGAGCAACAGATACGCAGTATTTT.

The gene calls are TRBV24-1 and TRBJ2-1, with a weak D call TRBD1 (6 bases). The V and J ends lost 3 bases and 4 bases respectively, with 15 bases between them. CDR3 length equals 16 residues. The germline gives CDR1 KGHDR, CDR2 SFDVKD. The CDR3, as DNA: TGTGCCACCAGTGATAAGACCGGGACACATTACAATGAGCAGTTCTTC. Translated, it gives CATSDKTGTHYNEQFF.